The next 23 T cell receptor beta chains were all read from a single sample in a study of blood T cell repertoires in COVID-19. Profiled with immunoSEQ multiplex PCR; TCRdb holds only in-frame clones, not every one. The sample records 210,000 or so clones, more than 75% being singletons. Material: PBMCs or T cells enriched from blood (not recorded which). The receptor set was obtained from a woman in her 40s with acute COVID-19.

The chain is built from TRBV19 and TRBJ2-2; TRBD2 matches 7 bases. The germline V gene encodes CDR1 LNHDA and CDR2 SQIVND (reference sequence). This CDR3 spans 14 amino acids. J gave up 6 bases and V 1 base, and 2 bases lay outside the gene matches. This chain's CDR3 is CASSIGTRSGELFF. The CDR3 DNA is TGTGCCAGTAGTATAGGGACTAGATCCGGGGAGCTGTTTTTT. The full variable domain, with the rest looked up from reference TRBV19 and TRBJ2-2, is DGGITQSPKYLFRKEGQNVTLSCEQNLNHDAMYWYRQDPGQGLRLIYYSQIVNDFQKGDIAEGYSVSREKKESFPLTVTSAQKNPTAFYLCASSIGTRSGELFFGEGSRLTVL.

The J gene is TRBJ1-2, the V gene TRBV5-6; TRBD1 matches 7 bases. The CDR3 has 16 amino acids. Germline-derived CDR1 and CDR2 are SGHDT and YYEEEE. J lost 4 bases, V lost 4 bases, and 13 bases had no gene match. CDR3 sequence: CASSPIPRQGGYGYTF. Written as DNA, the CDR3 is TGTGCCAGCAGCCCTATTCCTCGACAGGGAGGCTATGGCTACACCTTC.

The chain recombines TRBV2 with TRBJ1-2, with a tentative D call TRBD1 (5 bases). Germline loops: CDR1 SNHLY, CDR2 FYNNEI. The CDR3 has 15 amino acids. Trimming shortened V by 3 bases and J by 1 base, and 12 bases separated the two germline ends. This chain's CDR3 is CASSDGGAVNYGYTF. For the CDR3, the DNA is TGTGCCAGCAGTGATGGAGGGGCCGTTAACTATGGCTACACCTTC.

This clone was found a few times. CDR3 residues: CASKSWVGGQETQYF. CDR3 DNA sequence: TGTGCCAGCAAGTCCTGGGTAGGGGGCCAAGAGACCCAGTACTTC. The gene calls are TRBV5-8 and TRBJ2-5; tentatively, D is TRBD1 (6 bases). The CDR3 totals 15 residues. The V end lost 6 bases, the J end lost 1 base, and 16 bases lay between the germline ends. The germline V gene has CDR1 SGHTS and CDR2 YDEGEE.

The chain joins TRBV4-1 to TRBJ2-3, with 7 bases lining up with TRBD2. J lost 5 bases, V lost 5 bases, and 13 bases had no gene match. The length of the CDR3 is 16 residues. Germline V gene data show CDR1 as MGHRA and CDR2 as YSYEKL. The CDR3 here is CASSDKLRGYLDTQYF. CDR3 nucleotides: TGCGCCAGCAGCGACAAACTGCGGGGGTATTTAGATACGCAGTATTTT.

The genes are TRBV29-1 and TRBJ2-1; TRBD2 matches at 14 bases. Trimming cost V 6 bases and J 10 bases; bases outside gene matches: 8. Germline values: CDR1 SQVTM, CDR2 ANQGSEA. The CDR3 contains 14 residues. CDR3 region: CSVAGLAGEVEQFF. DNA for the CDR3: TGCAGCGTCGCGGGACTAGCGGGAGAAGTCGAGCAGTTCTTC.

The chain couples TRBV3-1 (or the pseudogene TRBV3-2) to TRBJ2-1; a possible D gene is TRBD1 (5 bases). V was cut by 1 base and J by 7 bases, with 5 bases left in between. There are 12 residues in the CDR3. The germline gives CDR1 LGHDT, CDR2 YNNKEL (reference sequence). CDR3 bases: TGTGCCAGCAGCCAAGCAGGGAATGAGCAGTTCTTC. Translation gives CASSQAGNEQFF.

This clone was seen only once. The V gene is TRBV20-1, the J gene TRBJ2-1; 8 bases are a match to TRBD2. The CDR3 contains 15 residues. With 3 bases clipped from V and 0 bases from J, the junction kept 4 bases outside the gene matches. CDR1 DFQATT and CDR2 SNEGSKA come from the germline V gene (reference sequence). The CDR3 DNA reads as TGCAGTGCTAGTTTAGGGACTAGCTCCTACAATGAGCAGTTCTTC. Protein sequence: CSASLGTSSYNEQFF.

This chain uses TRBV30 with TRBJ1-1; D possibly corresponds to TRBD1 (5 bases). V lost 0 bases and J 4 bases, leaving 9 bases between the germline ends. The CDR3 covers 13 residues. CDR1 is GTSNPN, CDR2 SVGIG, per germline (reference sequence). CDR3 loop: CAWSVGRATEAFF. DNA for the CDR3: TGTGCCTGGAGTGTAGGCAGGGCCACTGAAGCTTTCTTT.

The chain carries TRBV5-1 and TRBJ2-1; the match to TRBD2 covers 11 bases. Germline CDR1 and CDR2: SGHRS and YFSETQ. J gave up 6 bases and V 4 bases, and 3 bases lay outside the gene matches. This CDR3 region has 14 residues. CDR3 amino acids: CASSTSGSGNEQFF. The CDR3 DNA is TGCGCCAGCAGCACTAGCGGGAGTGGCAATGAGCAGTTCTTC.

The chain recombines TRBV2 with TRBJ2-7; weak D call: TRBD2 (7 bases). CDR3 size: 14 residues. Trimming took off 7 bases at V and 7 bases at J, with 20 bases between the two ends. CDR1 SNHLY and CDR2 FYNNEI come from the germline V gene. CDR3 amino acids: CASTGEGGAGEQYF. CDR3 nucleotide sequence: TGTGCCAGCACCGGAGAAGGGGGGGCAGGGGAGCAGTACTTC.

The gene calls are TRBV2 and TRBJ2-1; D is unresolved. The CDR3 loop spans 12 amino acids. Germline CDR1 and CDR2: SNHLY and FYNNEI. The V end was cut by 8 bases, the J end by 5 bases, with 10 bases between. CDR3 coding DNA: TGTGCCAGCTACGGGTCCCACAATGAGCAGTTCTTC. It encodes CASYGSHNEQFF.

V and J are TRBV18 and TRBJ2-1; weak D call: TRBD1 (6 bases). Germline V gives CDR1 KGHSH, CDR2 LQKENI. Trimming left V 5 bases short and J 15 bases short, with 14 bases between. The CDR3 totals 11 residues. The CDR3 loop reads CASSRGWISFF. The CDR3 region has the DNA TGTGCCAGCTCAAGGGGGTGGATTTCGTTCTTC.

CDR3 nucleotides: TGCGCCAGCAGCTTAAACACTGGGACAGGCACAGATACGCAGTATTTT. It is translated as CASSLNTGTGTDTQYF. V is TRBV5-1 and J is TRBJ2-3; 7 bases align to TRBD1. Germline loops: CDR1 SGHRS, CDR2 YFSETQ. The CDR3 extends over 16 amino acids. With V trimmed by 2 bases and J by 1 base, 7 bases remained unmatched.

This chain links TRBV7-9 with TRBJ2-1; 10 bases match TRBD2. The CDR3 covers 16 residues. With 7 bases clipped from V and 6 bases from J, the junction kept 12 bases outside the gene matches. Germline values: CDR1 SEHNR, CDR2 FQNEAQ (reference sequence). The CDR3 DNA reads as TGTGCCAGCAACCCGATAAGCGGGAGGGAGGCCAATGAGCAGTTCTTC. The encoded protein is CASNPISGREANEQFF.

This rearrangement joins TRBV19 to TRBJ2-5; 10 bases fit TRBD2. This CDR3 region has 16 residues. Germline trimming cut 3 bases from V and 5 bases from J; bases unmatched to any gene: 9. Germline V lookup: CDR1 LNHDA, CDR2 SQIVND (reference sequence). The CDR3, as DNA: TGTGCCAGTAGTATTTTTAGCACTAGCGGGAAGGAGACCCAGTACTTC. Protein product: CASSIFSTSGKETQYF. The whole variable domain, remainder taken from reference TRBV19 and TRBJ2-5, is DGGITQSPKYLFRKEGQNVTLSCEQNLNHDAMYWYRQDPGQGLRLIYYSQIVNDFQKGDIAEGYSVSREKKESFPLTVTSAQKNPTAFYLCASSIFSTSGKETQYFGPGTRLLVL.

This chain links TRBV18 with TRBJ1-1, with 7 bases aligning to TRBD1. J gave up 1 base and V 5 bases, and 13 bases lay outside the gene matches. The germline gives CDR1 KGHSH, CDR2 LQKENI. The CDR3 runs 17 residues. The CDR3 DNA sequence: TGTGCCAGCTCAAGAGCTACAGGGGAGCGTGCGAACACTGAAGCTTTCTTT. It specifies CASSRATGERANTEAFF.

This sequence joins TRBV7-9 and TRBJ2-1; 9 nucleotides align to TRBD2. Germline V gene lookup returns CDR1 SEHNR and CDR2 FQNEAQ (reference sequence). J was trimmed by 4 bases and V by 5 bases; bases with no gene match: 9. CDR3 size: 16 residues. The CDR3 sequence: CASSPHSGRKYNEQFF. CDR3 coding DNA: TGTGCCAGCAGCCCACATAGCGGGAGAAAGTACAATGAGCAGTTCTTC.

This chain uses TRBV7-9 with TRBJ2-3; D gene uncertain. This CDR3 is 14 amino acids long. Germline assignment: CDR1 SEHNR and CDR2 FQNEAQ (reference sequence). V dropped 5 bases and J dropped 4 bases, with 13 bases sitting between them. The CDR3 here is CASSQSGRPDTQYF. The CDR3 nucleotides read TGTGCCAGCAGCCAATCAGGTCGACCAGATACGCAGTATTTT.

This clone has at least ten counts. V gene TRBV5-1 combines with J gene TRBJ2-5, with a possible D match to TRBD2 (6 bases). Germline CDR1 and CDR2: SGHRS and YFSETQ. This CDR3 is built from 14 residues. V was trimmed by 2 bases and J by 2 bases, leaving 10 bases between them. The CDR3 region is CASSFGGNQETQYF. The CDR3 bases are TGCGCCAGCAGCTTCGGGGGTAATCAAGAGACCCAGTACTTC.

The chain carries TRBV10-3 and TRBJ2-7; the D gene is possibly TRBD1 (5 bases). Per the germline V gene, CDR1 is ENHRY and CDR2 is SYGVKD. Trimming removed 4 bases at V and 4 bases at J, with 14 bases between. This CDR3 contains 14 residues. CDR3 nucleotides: TGTGCCATCAGTGCGGCAGGGAATAGGTACGAGCAGTACTTC. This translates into CAISAAGNRYEQYF.

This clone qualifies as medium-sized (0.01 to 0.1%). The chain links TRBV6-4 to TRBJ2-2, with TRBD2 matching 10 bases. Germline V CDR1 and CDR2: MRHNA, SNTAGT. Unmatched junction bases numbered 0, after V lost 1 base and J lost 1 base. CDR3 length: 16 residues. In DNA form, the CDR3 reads TGTGCCAGCAGTGACTTAGCGGGGGGGAACACCGGGGAGCTGTTTTTT. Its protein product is CASSDLAGGNTGELFF.

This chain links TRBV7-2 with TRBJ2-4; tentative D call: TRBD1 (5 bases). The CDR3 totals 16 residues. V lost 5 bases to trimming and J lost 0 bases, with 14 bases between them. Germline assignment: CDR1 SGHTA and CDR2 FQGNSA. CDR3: CASSMARVGAKNIQYF. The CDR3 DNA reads TGTGCCAGCAGCATGGCCAGGGTAGGAGCCAAAAACATTCAGTACTTC.